Below, 11 T cell receptor beta chains from the same sample are listed, as sequenced in a study of blood T cell repertoires in COVID-19. Only in-frame clones appear in the TCRdb table, and some are missing; sequencing was by immunoSEQ multiplex PCR. The sample records 450,000 or so clones, 90% being singletons. The sample was PBMCs or T cells enriched from blood (not recorded which). These TCRs come from a man younger than 30 who had recovered from COVID-19.

The chain links TRBV5-1 to TRBJ2-7; 7 nucleotides line up with TRBD2. V gave up 0 bases and J gave up 1 base; unmatched junction bases: 4. CDR1 is SGHRS, CDR2 YFSETQ, per germline. This CDR3 region has 15 residues. The CDR3 spells CASSLAGGGSYEQYF. The CDR3 DNA sequence: TGCGCCAGCAGCTTGGCGGGAGGCGGGTCCTACGAGCAGTACTTC.

This chain joins TRBV5-1 and TRBJ1-4; perhaps TRBD1 as D (6 bases). The CDR3 sequence is 14 residues long. Germline loops: CDR1 SGHRS, CDR2 YFSETQ. Trimming left V 4 bases short and J 5 bases short, with 12 bases between. CDR3 in DNA: TGCGCCAGCAGCCCGGACAGCGTCAATGAAAAACTGTTTTTT. This sequence encodes CASSPDSVNEKLFF. Variable domain in full (rest from reference TRBV5-1 and TRBJ1-4): KAGVTQTPRYLIKTRGQQVTLSCSPISGHRSVSWYQQTPGQGLQFLFEYFSETQRNKGNFPGRFSGRQFSNSRSEMNVSTLELGDSALYLCASSPDSVNEKLFFGSGTQLSVL.

This clone was picked up one time. The chain is built from TRBV27 and TRBJ1-4; a possible D gene is TRBD1 (6 bases). CDR1 and CDR2 (germline): MNHEY, SMNVEV (reference sequence). This CDR3 contains 15 residues. Between the trimmed V and J ends, which lost 6 bases and 8 bases, there was a span of 19 bases. DNA of the CDR3: TGTGCCAGCAGGCCAGAACCAGGGGTACGAGAAAAACTGTTTTTT. It translates to CASRPEPGVREKLFF.

The rearrangement uses TRBV3-1 (or the pseudogene TRBV3-2) and TRBJ2-3, with D unclear. CDR3 size: 15 residues. CDR1 and CDR2 (germline): LGHDT, YNNKEL (reference sequence). The V and J ends lost 5 bases and 5 bases respectively, with 17 bases between them. In nucleotides, the CDR3 is TGTGCCAGCAGCTGGCAAGGCCCTAGAAAAGATACGCAGTATTTT. It is translated as CASSWQGPRKDTQYF.

V gene TRBV3-1 (or the pseudogene TRBV3-2) combines with J gene TRBJ1-1; D possibly corresponds to TRBD1 (5 bases). With 3 bases removed from V and 4 bases from J, the gap between germline ends came to 9 bases. This CDR3 has 13 amino acids. Germline CDR1 LGHDT, CDR2 YNNKEL (reference sequence). CDR3 region: CASSQQGLTEAFF. CDR3 DNA: TGTGCCAGCAGCCAGCAGGGACTCACTGAAGCTTTCTTT.

The gene calls are TRBV11-3 and TRBJ1-1; 7 bases map to TRBD1. The CDR3 runs 15 residues. The germline V gene encodes CDR1 SGHNT and CDR2 YENEEA. The V segment lost 10 bases and the J segment 4 bases; nucleotides outside the gene matches: 15. This CDR3 reads CATSEIGGGGTEAFF. The CDR3 region has the DNA TGTGCCACCAGTGAGATAGGGGGCGGTGGCACTGAAGCTTTCTTT. Complete variable domain (other parts from reference TRBV11-3 and TRBJ1-1): EAGVVQSPRYKIIEKKQPVAFWCNPISGHNTLYWYLQNLGQGPELLIRYENEEAVDDSQLPKDRFSAERLKGVDSTLKIQPAELGDSAVYLCATSEIGGGGTEAFFGQGTRLTVV.

This chain links TRBV6-1 with TRBJ1-1, with 7 bases that match TRBD1. This CDR3 region has 22 residues. Germline V gene sequence: CDR1 MNHNS, CDR2 SASEGT. J gave up 10 bases and V 0 bases, and 32 bases lay outside the gene matches. The CDR3: CASSEAFRRTGTRLGRAETAFF. The CDR3 region has the DNA TGTGCCAGCAGTGAAGCGTTCAGGAGGACAGGAACGCGTTTGGGTCGCGCGGAAACAGCTTTCTTT.

The V call is TRBV5-5, the J call TRBJ2-3; no firm D call. With 1 base removed from V and 6 bases from J, the gap between germline ends came to 12 bases. CDR1 SGHKS and CDR2 YYEKEE come from the germline V gene (reference sequence). CDR3 length equals 14 residues. CDR3 residues: CASSLSVVEDTQYF. In nucleotides, the CDR3 is TGTGCCAGCAGCTTGAGTGTGGTAGAGGATACGCAGTATTTT.

The rearrangement links TRBV3-1 (or the pseudogene TRBV3-2) to TRBJ1-1; maybe TRBD1 (6 bases). Germline lookup yields CDR1 LGHDT and CDR2 YNNKEL (reference sequence). There are 15 residues in the CDR3. V was shortened by 4 bases and J by 1 base, with 13 bases between the two germline ends. The CDR3 is CASSPWGQTNTEAFF. DNA of the CDR3: TGTGCCAGCAGCCCGTGGGGACAAACGAACACTGAAGCTTTCTTT.

The chain recombines TRBV2 with TRBJ1-3; 7 bases fit TRBD1. The trim removed 1 base at V and 0 bases at J, leaving 0 bases unmatched. This CDR3 has 15 residues. Germline V gene lookup returns CDR1 SNHLY and CDR2 FYNNEI. CDR3 residues: CASSEDRGSGNTIYF. The CDR3 nucleotides read TGTGCCAGCAGTGAAGACAGGGGCTCTGGAAACACCATATATTTT. Based on the CDR3 plus reference TRBV2 and TRBJ1-3, the full variable domain is EPEVTQTPSHQVTQMGQEVILRCVPISNHLYFYWYRQILGQKVEFLVSFYNNEISEKSEIFDDQFSVERPDGSNFTLKIRSTKLEDSAMYFCASSEDRGSGNTIYFGEGSWLTVV.

The rearrangement joins TRBV13 to TRBJ1-6; a possible D gene is TRBD1 (5 bases). The CDR3 sequence is 15 residues long. The V end was cut by 0 bases, the J end by 11 bases, with 14 bases between. CDR1 and CDR2 (germline): PRHDT, FYEKMQ (reference sequence). The CDR3 spells CASSLGLQGVPPLHF. The DNA of the CDR3 is TGTGCCAGCAGCTTAGGTCTCCAGGGCGTGCCACCCCTCCACTTT.